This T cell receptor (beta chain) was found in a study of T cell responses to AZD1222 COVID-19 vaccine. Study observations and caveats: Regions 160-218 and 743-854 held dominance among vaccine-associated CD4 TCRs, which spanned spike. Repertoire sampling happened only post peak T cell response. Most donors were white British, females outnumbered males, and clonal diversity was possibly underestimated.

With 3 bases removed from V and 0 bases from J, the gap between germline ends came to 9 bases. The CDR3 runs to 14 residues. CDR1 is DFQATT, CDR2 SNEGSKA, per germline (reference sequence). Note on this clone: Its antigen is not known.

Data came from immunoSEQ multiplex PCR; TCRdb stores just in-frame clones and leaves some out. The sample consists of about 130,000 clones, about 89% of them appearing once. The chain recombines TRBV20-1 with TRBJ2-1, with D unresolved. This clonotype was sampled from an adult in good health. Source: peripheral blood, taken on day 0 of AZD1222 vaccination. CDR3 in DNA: TGCAGTGCTAGTAAGGCTGGCTCCTACAATGAGCAGTTCTTC. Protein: CSASKAGSYNEQFF.